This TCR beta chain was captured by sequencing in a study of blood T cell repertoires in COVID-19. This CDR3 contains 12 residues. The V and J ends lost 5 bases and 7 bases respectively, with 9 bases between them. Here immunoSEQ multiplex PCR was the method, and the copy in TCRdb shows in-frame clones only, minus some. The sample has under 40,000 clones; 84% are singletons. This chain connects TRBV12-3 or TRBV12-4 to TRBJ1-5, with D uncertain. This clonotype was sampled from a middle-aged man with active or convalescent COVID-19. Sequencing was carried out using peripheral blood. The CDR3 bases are TGTGCCAGCAGTGGTGGGGAGCAGCCCCAGCATTTT. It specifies CASSGGEQPQHF.